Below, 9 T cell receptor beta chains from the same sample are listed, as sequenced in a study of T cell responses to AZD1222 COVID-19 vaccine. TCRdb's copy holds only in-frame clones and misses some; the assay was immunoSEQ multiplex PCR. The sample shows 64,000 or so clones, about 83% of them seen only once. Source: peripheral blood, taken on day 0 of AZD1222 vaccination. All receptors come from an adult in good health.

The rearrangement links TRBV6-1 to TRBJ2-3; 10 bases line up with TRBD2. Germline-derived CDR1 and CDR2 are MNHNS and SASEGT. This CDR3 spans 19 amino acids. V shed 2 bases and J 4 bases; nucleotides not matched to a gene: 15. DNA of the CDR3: TGTGCCAGCAGTGAAACGGGTGGGGCTACTAGCGGGGTTCCAGATACGCAGTATTTT. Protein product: CASSETGGATSGVPDTQYF.

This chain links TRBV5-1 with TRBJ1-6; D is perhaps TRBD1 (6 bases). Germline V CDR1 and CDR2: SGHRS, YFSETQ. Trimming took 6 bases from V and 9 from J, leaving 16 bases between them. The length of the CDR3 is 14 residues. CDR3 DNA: TGCGCCAGCACCCCAGGGGCGATGGGTTCACCCCTCCACTTT. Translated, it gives CASTPGAMGSPLHF.

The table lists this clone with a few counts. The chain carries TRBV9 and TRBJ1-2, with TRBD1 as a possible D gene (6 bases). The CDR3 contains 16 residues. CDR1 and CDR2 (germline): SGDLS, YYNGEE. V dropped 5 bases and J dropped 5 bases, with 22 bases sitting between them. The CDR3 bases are TGTGCCAGCAGTACCCTAGGGGGTAGGGGTACATATGGCTACACCTTC. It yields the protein CASSTLGGRGTYGYTF.

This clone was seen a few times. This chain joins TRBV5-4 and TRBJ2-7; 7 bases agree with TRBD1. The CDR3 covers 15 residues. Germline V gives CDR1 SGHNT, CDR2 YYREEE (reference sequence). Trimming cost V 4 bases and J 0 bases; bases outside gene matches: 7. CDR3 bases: TGTGCCAGCAGCCAAGGACAGGAGAACTCCTACGAGCAGTACTTC. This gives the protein CASSQGQENSYEQYF.

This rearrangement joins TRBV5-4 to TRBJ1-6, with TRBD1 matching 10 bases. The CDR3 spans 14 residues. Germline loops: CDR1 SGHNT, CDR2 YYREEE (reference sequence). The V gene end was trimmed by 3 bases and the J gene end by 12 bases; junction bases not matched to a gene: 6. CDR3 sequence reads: CASSSGQGDLPLHF. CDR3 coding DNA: TGTGCCAGCAGCTCTGGACAGGGGGATTTACCCCTCCACTTT.

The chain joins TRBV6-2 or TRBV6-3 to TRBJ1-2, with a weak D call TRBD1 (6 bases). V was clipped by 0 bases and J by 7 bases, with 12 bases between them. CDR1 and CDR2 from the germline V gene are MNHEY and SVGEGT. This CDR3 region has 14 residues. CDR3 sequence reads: CASSYSQGIGGYTF. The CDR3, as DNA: TGTGCCAGCAGTTACTCGCAGGGGATCGGTGGCTACACCTTC.

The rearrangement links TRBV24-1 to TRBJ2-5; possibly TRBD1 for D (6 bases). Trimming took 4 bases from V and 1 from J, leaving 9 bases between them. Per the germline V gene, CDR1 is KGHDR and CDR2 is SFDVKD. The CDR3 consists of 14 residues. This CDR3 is CATSDRGAQETQYF. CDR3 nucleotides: TGTGCCACCAGTGACAGGGGTGCCCAAGAGACCCAGTACTTC.

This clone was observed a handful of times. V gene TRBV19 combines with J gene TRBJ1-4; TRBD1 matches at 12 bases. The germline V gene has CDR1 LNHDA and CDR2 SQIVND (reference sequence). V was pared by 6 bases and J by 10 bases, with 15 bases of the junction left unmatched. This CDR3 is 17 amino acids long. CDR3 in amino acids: CASRGPGQGALRRKLFF. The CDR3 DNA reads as TGTGCCAGTAGAGGTCCGGGACAGGGGGCGTTAAGAAGAAAACTGTTTTTT.

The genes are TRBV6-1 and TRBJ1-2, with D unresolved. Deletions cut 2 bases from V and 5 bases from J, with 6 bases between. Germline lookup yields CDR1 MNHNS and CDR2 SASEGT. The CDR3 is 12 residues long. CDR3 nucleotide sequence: TGTGCCAGCAGTGAACCAGGATATGGCTACACCTTC. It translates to CASSEPGYGYTF.